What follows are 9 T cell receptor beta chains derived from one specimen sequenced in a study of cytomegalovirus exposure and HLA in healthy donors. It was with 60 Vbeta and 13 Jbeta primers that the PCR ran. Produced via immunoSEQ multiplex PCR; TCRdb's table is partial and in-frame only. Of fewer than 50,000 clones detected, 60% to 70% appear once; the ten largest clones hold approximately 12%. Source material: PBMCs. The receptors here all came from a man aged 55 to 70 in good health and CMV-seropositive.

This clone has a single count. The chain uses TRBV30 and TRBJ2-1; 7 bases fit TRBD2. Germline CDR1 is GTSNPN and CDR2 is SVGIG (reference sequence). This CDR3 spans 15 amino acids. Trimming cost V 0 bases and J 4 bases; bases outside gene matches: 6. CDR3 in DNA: TGTGCCTGGAGTGTCGGGACTACCCTTTACAATGAGCAGTTCTTC. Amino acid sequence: CAWSVGTTLYNEQFF.

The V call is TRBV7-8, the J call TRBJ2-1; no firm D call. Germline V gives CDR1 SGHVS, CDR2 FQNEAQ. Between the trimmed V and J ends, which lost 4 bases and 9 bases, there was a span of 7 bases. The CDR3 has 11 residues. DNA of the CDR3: TGTGCCAGCAGCTACCGGTCTGAGCAGTTCTTC. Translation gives CASSYRSEQFF. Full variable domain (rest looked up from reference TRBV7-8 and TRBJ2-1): GAGVSQSPRYKVAKRGQDVALRCDPISGHVSLFWYQQALGQGPEFLTYFQNEAQLDKSGLPSDRFFAERPEGSVSTLKIQRTQQEDSAVYLCASSYRSEQFFGPGTRLTVL.

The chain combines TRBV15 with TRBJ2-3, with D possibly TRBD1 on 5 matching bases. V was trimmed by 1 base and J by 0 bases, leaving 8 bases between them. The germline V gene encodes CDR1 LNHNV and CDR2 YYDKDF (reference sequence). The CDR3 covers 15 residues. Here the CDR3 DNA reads TGTGCCACCAGCAGAGGGGGCAGCAGCACAGATACGCAGTATTTT. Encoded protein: CATSRGGSSTDTQYF.

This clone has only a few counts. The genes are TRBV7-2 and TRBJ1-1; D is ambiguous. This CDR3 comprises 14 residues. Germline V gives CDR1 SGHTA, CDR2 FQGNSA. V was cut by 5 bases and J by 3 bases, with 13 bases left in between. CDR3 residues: CASSVRRSDTEAFF. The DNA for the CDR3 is TGTGCCAGCAGCGTACGGAGGTCTGACACTGAAGCTTTCTTT.

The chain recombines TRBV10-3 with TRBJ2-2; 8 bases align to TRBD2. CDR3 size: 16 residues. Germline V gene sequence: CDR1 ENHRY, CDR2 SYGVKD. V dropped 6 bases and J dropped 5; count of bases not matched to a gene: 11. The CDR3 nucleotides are TGTGCCATCAGCCCCCCAGCGGGAGATACAACCGGGGAGCTGTTTTTT. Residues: CAISPPAGDTTGELFF.

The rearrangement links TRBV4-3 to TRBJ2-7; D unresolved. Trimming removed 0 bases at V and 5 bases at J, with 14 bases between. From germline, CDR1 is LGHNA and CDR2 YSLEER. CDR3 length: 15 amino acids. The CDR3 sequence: CASSQEIGLKDEQYF. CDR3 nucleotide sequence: TGCGCCAGCAGCCAAGAAATCGGGTTGAAAGACGAGCAGTACTTC.

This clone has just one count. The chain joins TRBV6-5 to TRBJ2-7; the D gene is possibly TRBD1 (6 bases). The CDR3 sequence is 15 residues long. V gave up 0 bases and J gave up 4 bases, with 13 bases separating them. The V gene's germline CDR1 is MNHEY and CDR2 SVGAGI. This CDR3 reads CASSYSGTLLYEQYF. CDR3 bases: TGTGCCAGCAGTTACTCCGGGACACTTCTTTACGAGCAGTACTTC.

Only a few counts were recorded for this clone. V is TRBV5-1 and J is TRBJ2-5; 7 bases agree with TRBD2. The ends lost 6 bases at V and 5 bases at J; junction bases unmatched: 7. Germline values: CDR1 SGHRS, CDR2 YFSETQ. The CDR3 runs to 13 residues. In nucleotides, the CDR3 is TGCGCCAGCACTAGCCCCGGGAGGGAGACCCAGTACTTC. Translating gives CASTSPGRETQYF.

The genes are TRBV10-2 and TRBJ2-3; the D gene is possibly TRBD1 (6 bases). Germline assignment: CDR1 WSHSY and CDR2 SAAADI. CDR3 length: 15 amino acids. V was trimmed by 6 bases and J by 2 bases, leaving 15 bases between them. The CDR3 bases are TGCGCCAGCAGCTATCAACAGGGCCCCACAGATACGCAGTATTTT. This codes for CASSYQQGPTDTQYF.